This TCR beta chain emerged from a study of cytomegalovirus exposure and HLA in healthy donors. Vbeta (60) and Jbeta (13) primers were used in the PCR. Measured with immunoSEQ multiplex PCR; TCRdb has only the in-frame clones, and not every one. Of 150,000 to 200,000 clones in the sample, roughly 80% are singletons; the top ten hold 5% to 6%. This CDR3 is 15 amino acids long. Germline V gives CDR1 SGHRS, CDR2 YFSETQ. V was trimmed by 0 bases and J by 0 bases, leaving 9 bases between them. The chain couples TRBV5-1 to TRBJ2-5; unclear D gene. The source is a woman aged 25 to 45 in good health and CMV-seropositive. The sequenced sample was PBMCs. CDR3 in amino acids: CASSLGQYNQETQYF. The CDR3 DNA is TGCGCCAGCAGCTTGGGCCAGTACAACCAAGAGACCCAGTACTTC.